Presented here are 27 T cell receptor beta chains from one specimen sequenced in a study of CD8 T cells in Susac syndrome. About 0.5 to 1 ug RNA was reverse transcribed with random hexamers. Each CDR3 protein is one row after TCRdb ran MiXCR on the immunoSEQ multiplex PCR reads. The sample carries 120,000 to 150,000 distinct CDR3 sequences, approximately 96% recorded once. Material: CD4+ T cells from PBMCs. These receptors came from a human donor with Susac syndrome.

The V gene is TRBV12-3 or TRBV12-4, the J gene TRBJ2-7, with D perhaps TRBD2 (6 bases). V was trimmed by 5 bases and J by 4 bases, leaving 12 bases between them. The CDR3 runs to 13 residues. The CDR3 reads CASSERERYEQYF. The CDR3 DNA reads TGTGCCAGCAGTGAACGGGAGAGGTACGAGCAGTACTTC.

The V and J genes are TRBV9 and TRBJ2-3; tentatively, D is TRBD1 or TRBD2 (5 bases each). The CDR3 has 16 residues. V gave up 4 bases and J gave up 6 bases, with 21 bases separating them. Per germline, CDR1 SGDLS and CDR2 YYNGEE. The CDR3 here is CASSLGYWEEGDTQYF. CDR3 in DNA: TGTGCCAGCAGCCTCGGTTATTGGGAAGAGGGGGATACGCAGTATTTT.

The chain links TRBV2 to TRBJ2-3; D is possibly TRBD1 (5 bases). Germline CDR1 is SNHLY and CDR2 is FYNNEI. The germline V and J ends were trimmed by 5 bases and 5 bases, with 14 bases remaining between them. This CDR3 comprises 14 residues. CDR3 DNA sequence: TGTGCCAGCAGTTTGGGCAGGGTGGGAGATACGCAGTATTTT. Encoded protein: CASSLGRVGDTQYF.

This clonotype was counted between two and nine times. The chain employs TRBV11-2 and TRBJ2-5; no clear D gene. Germline loops: CDR1 SGHAT, CDR2 FQNNGV. Trimming took off 3 bases at V and 5 bases at J, with 7 bases between the two ends. CDR3 length: 12 amino acids. The CDR3 nucleotides read TGTGCCAGCAGCTTGGAGAGGGAGACCCAGTACTTC. Protein sequence: CASSLERETQYF.

The J gene is TRBJ1-3, the V gene TRBV4-1; D might be TRBD1 (6 bases). Per the germline V gene, CDR1 is MGHRA and CDR2 is YSYEKL. This CDR3 spans 15 amino acids. Trimming took off 2 bases at V and 2 bases at J, with 10 bases between the two ends. CDR3 in DNA: TGCGCCAGCAGCCAACCCGGGACAACTGGAAACACCATATATTTT. Protein product: CASSQPGTTGNTIYF.

The V and J genes are TRBV6-1 and TRBJ1-1, with 9 bases that match TRBD1. The length of the CDR3 is 14 residues. Losses at the gene ends were 5 bases for V and 2 bases for J; bases not matched to a gene: 3. Germline CDR1 is MNHNS and CDR2 is SASEGT. The CDR3 DNA reads as TGTGCCAGCAGTCTGACAGGGGGTAACACTGAAGCTTTCTTT. Protein: CASSLTGGNTEAFF.

J is TRBJ2-2 and V is TRBV12-3 or TRBV12-4; 9 nucleotides match TRBD2. This CDR3 contains 17 residues. V dropped 5 bases and J dropped 1; count of bases not matched to a gene: 8. The CDR3 here is CASSARAGGKNTGELFF. DNA for the CDR3: TGTGCCAGCAGTGCCAGAGCGGGAGGAAAGAACACCGGGGAGCTGTTTTTT.

The rearrangement joins TRBV6-5 to TRBJ1-1; tentatively, D is TRBD1 (5 bases). The V gene lost 6 bases and the J gene lost 8 bases, with 10 bases spanning the gap. Germline V gene lookup returns CDR1 MNHEY and CDR2 SVGAGI. This CDR3 contains 11 residues. In DNA form, the CDR3 reads TGTGCCAGCAGCGCCCGGGGGGAAGCTTTCTTT. This gives the protein CASSARGEAFF.

The chain couples TRBV6-2 or TRBV6-3 to TRBJ2-5; 7 bases match TRBD2. Looked up from germline, CDR1 is MNHEY and CDR2 is SVGEGT. CDR3 length equals 14 residues. The J segment lost 6 bases and the V segment lost 6 bases, leaving 10 bases of the junction unmatched. CDR3: CASRRAGLRKTQYF. The CDR3 DNA is TGTGCCAGCAGGAGAGCGGGGCTTCGGAAGACCCAGTACTTC.

The rearrangement links TRBV6-2 or TRBV6-3 to TRBJ2-1, with D perhaps assigned TRBD1 or TRBD2 (6 bases each). The CDR3 loop spans 13 amino acids. Trimming took 6 bases from V and 8 from J, leaving 14 bases between them. The V gene's germline CDR1 is MNHEY and CDR2 SVGEGT. In DNA, the CDR3 is TGTGCCAGCAGCAACGGGGGCCGCCATGAGCAGTTCTTC. As protein: CASSNGGRHEQFF.

The chain employs TRBV2 and TRBJ2-1; D may be TRBD1 (6 bases). CDR1 is SNHLY, CDR2 FYNNEI, per germline. V dropped 7 bases and J dropped 5 bases, with 15 bases sitting between them. CDR3 length: 14 amino acids. The CDR3 spells CASKSQGINNEQFF. Written as DNA, the CDR3 is TGTGCCAGCAAGTCACAGGGTATTAACAATGAGCAGTTCTTC.

The chain uses TRBV20-1 and TRBJ2-5; 8 nucleotides align to TRBD1. CDR1 DFQATT and CDR2 SNEGSKA come from the germline V gene (reference sequence). The CDR3 has 14 residues. Written as DNA, the CDR3 is TGCAGCGCCGCGCGGGACAGGCTTACGGAGACCCAGTACTTC. It encodes CSAARDRLTETQYF.

This sequence joins TRBV7-2 and TRBJ2-3; 7 positions match TRBD2. V shed 3 bases, J shed 7 bases, and the junction held 7 bases outside the gene matches. Germline CDR1 reads SGHTA; CDR2 reads FQGNSA. The CDR3 sequence is 14 residues long. The CDR3 nucleotides read TGTGCCAGCAGCTTTGGGGAGGGTGTGAATACGCAGTATTTT. It specifies CASSFGEGVNTQYF.

The table lists this clonotype with a count of one. At one boundary the junction diverges from the germline segment, which might be a read error. This rearrangement joins TRBV20-1 to TRBJ2-5, with TRBD2 as a possible D gene (5 bases). This CDR3 comprises 10 residues. Germline CDR1 reads DFQATT; CDR2 reads SNEGSKA (reference sequence). CDR3 in DNA: TGCAGTGCTGAAATAGCGAGACCGGACTTC. Translated: CSAEIARPDF.

The gene calls are TRBV9 and TRBJ2-2, with D perhaps matching TRBD2 (6 bases). The CDR3 is 14 residues long. CDR1 is SGDLS and CDR2 is YYNGEE in the germline V gene. The germline V and J ends were trimmed by 4 bases and 2 bases, with 9 bases remaining between them. The CDR3 nucleotides read TGTGCCAGCAGCAAGGGACTTAACACCGGGGAGCTGTTTTTT. Residues: CASSKGLNTGELFF.

The chain uses TRBV18 and TRBJ1-5, with a tentative D call TRBD1 (5 bases). This CDR3 region has 15 residues. Trimming removed 2 bases from V and 3 bases from J, with 11 bases in between. Germline V gene lookup returns CDR1 KGHSH and CDR2 LQKENI. The CDR3 nucleotides read TGTGCCAGCTCACCATCGGGGCAGGCCAATCAGCCCCAGCATTTT. Its translation: CASSPSGQANQPQHF. Full variable domain (remainder filled in from reference TRBV18 and TRBJ1-5): NAGVMQNPRHLVRRRGQEARLRCSPMKGHSHVYWYRQLPEEGLKFMVYLQKENIIDESGMPKERFSAEFPKEGPSILRIQQVVRGDSAAYFCASSPSGQANQPQHFGDGTRLSIL.

The CDR3 region is CASSPLLGPQPYEQYF. The DNA for the CDR3 is TGTGCCAGCAGCCCCCTTCTGGGACCCCAGCCCTACGAGCAGTACTTC. This chain joins TRBV6-1 and TRBJ2-7; the D gene could be TRBD1 or TRBD2 (5 bases each). Germline CDR1 and CDR2: MNHNS and SASEGT. V lost 6 bases, J lost 2 bases, and 20 bases lay in between. This CDR3 is built from 16 residues.

The chain employs TRBV24-1 and TRBJ1-2; TRBD1 matches 9 bases. The CDR3 totals 16 residues. Germline values: CDR1 KGHDR, CDR2 SFDVKD. The V gene end was trimmed by 9 bases and the J gene end by 7 bases; junction bases not matched to a gene: 17. The CDR3 spells CATPSISGTGFGGYTF. CDR3 bases: TGTGCCACCCCATCCATAAGTGGGACAGGGTTTGGTGGCTACACCTTC.

This clonotype was seen only once. The chain uses TRBV20-1 and TRBJ1-2; TRBD1 matches at 7 bases. CDR1 DFQATT and CDR2 SNEGSKA come from the germline V gene (reference sequence). Trimming removed 6 bases from V and 2 bases from J; junction bases left unmatched: 6. This CDR3 is 13 amino acids long. The CDR3 nucleotides read TGCAGTGCCGCAGGGGGTGGGAACTATGGCTACACCTTC. This encodes CSAAGGGNYGYTF.

V and J are TRBV3-1 and TRBJ1-2, with TRBD1 matching 7 bases. J lost 2 bases, V lost 0 bases, and 6 bases had no gene match. Germline CDR1 LGHDT, CDR2 YNNKEL (reference sequence). The CDR3 totals 16 residues. CDR3 loop: CASSQELARGNYGYTF. The CDR3, as DNA: TGTGCCAGCAGCCAAGAGTTGGCCAGGGGGAACTATGGCTACACCTTC. The full variable domain, rest sourced from reference TRBV3-1 and TRBJ1-2, is DTAVSQTPKYLVTQMGNDKSIKCEQNLGHDTMYWYKQDSKKFLKIMFSYNNKELIINETVPNRFSPKSPDKAHLNLHINSLELGDSAVYFCASSQELARGNYGYTFGSGTRLTVV.

This chain links TRBV29-1 with TRBJ2-7; 10 bases match TRBD2. The CDR3 loop spans 13 amino acids. Germline CDR1 is SQVTM and CDR2 is ANQGSEA. J was trimmed by 7 bases and V by 5 bases; bases with no gene match: 8. In nucleotides, the CDR3 is TGCAGCGTTCAGCTAGCGGGGGCGGGGGAGCAGTACTTC. As protein: CSVQLAGAGEQYF.

The genes are TRBV28 and TRBJ2-1; TRBD2 agrees at 8 bases. This CDR3 is built from 14 residues. V gave up 7 bases and J gave up 3 bases; unmatched junction bases: 5. Germline V gene data show CDR1 as MDHEN and CDR2 as SYDVKM. CDR3 sequence (DNA): TGTGCCAGCATCGGCGGGACTAGCTACAATGAGCAGTTCTTC. It codes for CASIGGTSYNEQFF.

The rearrangement joins TRBV20-1 to TRBJ2-5; TRBD2 might be the D (5 bases). The CDR3 extends over 11 amino acids. V was shortened by 7 bases and J by 2 bases, with 8 bases between the two germline ends. Germline loops: CDR1 DFQATT, CDR2 SNEGSKA (reference sequence). As DNA, the CDR3 is TGCAGTGGGCGGACTCAAGAGACCCAGTACTTC. Its translation: CSGRTQETQYF.

The rearrangement links TRBV29-1 to TRBJ2-1; D tentatively reads TRBD1 or TRBD2 (5 bases each). The V and J ends lost 3 bases and 0 bases respectively, with 9 bases between them. This CDR3 region has 14 residues. Germline loops: CDR1 SQVTM, CDR2 ANQGSEA. The CDR3 DNA follows: TGCAGCGTTGAGGTCGGGACCTCCTACAATGAGCAGTTCTTC. Translation gives CSVEVGTSYNEQFF.

This chain joins TRBV28 and TRBJ2-5, with 12 bases identical to TRBD2. The CDR3 sequence is 15 residues long. Germline loops: CDR1 MDHEN, CDR2 SYDVKM. Trimming cost V 5 bases and J 5 bases; bases outside gene matches: 6. CDR3 residues: CASSASGRARETQYF. The CDR3, as DNA: TGTGCCAGCAGTGCTAGCGGGAGGGCCCGTGAGACCCAGTACTTC.

V and J are TRBV9 and TRBJ2-5; TRBD1 or TRBD2 may be the D gene (5 bases each). CDR1 SGDLS and CDR2 YYNGEE come from the germline V gene. V was cut by 4 bases and J by 3 bases, with 19 bases left in between. The CDR3 length is 16 residues. The DNA for the CDR3 is TGTGCCAGCAGCCCAAGACCGACCGGGGACGAAGAGACCCAGTACTTC. It translates to CASSPRPTGDEETQYF.

J is TRBJ1-4 and V is TRBV4-1; D is undetermined. Germline CDR1 and CDR2: MGHRA and YSYEKL. There are 13 residues in the CDR3. The ends were cut back, 4 bases at V and 8 bases at J, with 11 bases in the middle. The CDR3 here is CASSRTLGEKLFF. In DNA, the CDR3 is TGCGCCAGCAGCCGGACCCTGGGGGAAAAACTGTTTTTT.